This record covers a single TCR beta chain. Its antigen remains undetermined. It has no much larger one-base neighbor in the sample; base qualities were not kept. Receptor libraries were prepared by 5' RACE. The sequencing machine was an Illumina HiSeq 2500. The second PCR ran for about 6 to 12 cycles and used a J-beta primer mix along with a sample-barcoded 5' primer. Each TCR beta cDNA molecule received a unique molecular identifier from a template-switch 5' adaptor carrying 12 random nucleotides. Each sample yielded at least 2.5 million CDR3-containing paired-end reads. First-strand cDNA synthesis was performed from all RNA using the Mint cDNA synthesis kit, with priming by a TRBC-specific oligonucleotide. After uracil-DNA glycosylase treatment, a first 18-cycle PCR used universal primers M1SS and BC2_uni_R on all cDNA. As for the authors' bioinformatics: Each sample was normalized by randomly selecting 1 million high-quality reads, each carrying a distinct molecular identifier. Reads with shared molecular identifiers were discarded instead of being binned into consensus sequences. CDR3 identification, clonotype clustering and error correction used MiTCR with a Q25 quality threshold and the strictest error-elimination algorithm. A nonparametric unseen species model with Euler transformation was used to estimate lower-bound total TCR beta diversity. The raw public reads went through TCRdb reprocessing: fastp at Q25, MiXCR clone calling, in-frame beta chains kept. Entries that share a CDR3 protein sequence are merged under the most common genes and DNA. For this entry, the V and J calls and clone size follow TCRdb and not the study's own pipeline. Recorded for this sample are about 600,000 distinct CDR3 sequences; roughly 43% of them occurred a single time. The ten largest make up approximately 25% of the sample.

The source of the sample is a study of blood T cells in healthy people across ages (dated by TCRdb to 2013 to 2016). Notes on the research overall: In model experiments, template switching captured roughly one uniquely barcoded TCR beta cDNA molecule for every two T cells. The donors were split into four age groups: young (average about 16 years), middle-aged (roughly 40), aged (more than 55) and long-lived (approximately 80). Two additional independent replicas of 1 million unique cDNA reads from the same blood draw were analyzed for two donors (one aged 18 to 30 and one aged 80 or older). To track age-related changes in TCR beta repertoire diversity, the study relied on deep sequencing normalized with unique cDNA molecular identifiers. To avoid experimental bias, donors of different ages were randomly spread across the sequencing lanes.

Here V drops 5 bases and J drops 4 bases, and the junction holds 7 bases not matched to any gene. Looking up the germline V gene (reference sequence) yields CDR1 MNHEY and CDR2 SMNVEV. The CDR3 runs 14 amino acids, cysteine and phenylalanine included. The retained sequence is limited to the CDR3, 42 bases, with the frame set at the first base. Donors were 39 systemically healthy Caucasian individuals from Russia aged roughly 6 to 90 years. Each donor gave 8 to 10 milliliters of peripheral blood, collected into EDTA-treated Vacutainer tubes. Ficoll-Paque density-gradient centrifugation was used to isolate PBMCs, with at least 6.5 million per sample. Total RNA, at least 6 micrograms per sample, was extracted from PBMCs with Trizol reagent. For every donor, an aliquot of PBMCs went through flow cytometry to measure the percentages of naive CD45RAhigh/CD27high T cells. The study at large found these results: The CMV infection status of donors was not known, potentially confounding age-related changes in expanded clonotypes. Because profiling used bulk unsorted PBMCs, naive and antigen-experienced compartments could not be compared conclusively. As age increased, observed TCR beta diversity per million T cells dropped in a roughly linear way, and a significant reduction was already evident by age roughly 36. Estimates of total diversity based on one million sequenced T cells were considered lower bounds and underestimates. Compared with the aged group, the long-lived group had more naive CD4+ T cells, fewer expanded clones and increased TCR diversity, a pattern suggesting age selection. There was a strong correlation between observed TCR beta diversity and the percentage of naive T cells measured by flow cytometry.

This sequence was found in an elderly man in good health. Sequences were obtained from blood. This chain is built from TRBV27 and TRBJ1-2; the junction holds 7 bases that match TRBD1. For the CDR3, the sequence is CASSPQGRIYGYTF. The nucleotide sequence is TGTGCCAGCAGTCCACAGGGGAGAATCTATGGCTACACCTTC.